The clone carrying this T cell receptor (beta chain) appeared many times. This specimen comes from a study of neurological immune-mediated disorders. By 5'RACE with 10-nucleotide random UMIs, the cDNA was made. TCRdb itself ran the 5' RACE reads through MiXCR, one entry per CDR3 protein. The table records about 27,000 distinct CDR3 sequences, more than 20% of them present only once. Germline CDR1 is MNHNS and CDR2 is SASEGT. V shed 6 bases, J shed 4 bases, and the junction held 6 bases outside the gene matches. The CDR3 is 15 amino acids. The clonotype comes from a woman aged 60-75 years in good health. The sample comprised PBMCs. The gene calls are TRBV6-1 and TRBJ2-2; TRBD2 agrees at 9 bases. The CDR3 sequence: CASRSALAGTGELFF. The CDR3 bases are TGTGCCAGCAGAAGCGCACTAGCGGGCACCGGGGAGCTGTTTTTT.